Sequencing of this T cell receptor (beta chain) was carried out in a study of T cell responses to AZD1222 COVID-19 vaccine. Study information: Second-dose recipients at about 4 or about 12 weeks were treated as one pooled group. Overall study results and limits: White British ancestry dominated among donors, who included more females, and clonal diversity was possibly underestimated. Baseline testing showed seropositivity in only six or seven AZD1222 recipients.

Germline V gene data show CDR1 as LNHDA and CDR2 as SQIVND (reference sequence). The junction had 3 bases not matched to a gene; V was cut back by 9 bases and J by 6 bases. This CDR3 is 13 amino acids long. For this clone: Its target is unknown.

Measured with immunoSEQ multiplex PCR; TCRdb has only the in-frame clones, and not every one. The sample has tens of thousands of clones, just over 85% seen once. The TCR originated in an adult in good health. The chain links TRBV19 to TRBJ1-5; 12 positions agree with TRBD1. The starting material was peripheral blood, obtained on day 0 of AZD1222 vaccination. CDR3 DNA: TGTGCCAGCGGGACAGGGGGCTTTCAGCCCCAGCATTTT. It translates to CASGTGGFQPQHF.